These 21 T cell receptor beta chains share one sample of origin, sequenced in a study of cytomegalovirus exposure and HLA in healthy donors. Use of 60 Vbeta and 13 Jbeta primers characterized the PCR. Sequencing used immunoSEQ multiplex PCR; TCRdb keeps in-frame clones, though not all of them. Here the sample table reports 150,000 to 200,000 clones. Input material: PBMCs. These receptors all come from a woman aged 18-30 years in good health and CMV-seropositive.

The V call is TRBV30, the J call TRBJ2-7; 7 nucleotides agree with TRBD1. The ends lost 2 bases at V and 2 bases at J; junction bases unmatched: 6. Germline loops: CDR1 GTSNPN, CDR2 SVGIG (reference sequence). The CDR3 runs 14 residues. The DNA of the CDR3 is TGTGCCTGGAGTCTCCGGGACAGACCCTACGAGCAGTACTTC. This translates into CAWSLRDRPYEQYF.

The CDR3 loop reads CASRLAPAYEQYF. The DNA of the CDR3 is TGTGCCAGCAGACTAGCTCCCGCGTACGAGCAGTACTTC. The chain links TRBV4-2 to TRBJ2-7; a weak D match, TRBD2 (6 bases). The CDR3 has 13 amino acids. Between the trimmed V and J ends, which lost 6 bases and 4 bases, there was a span of 13 bases. Germline lookup yields CDR1 LGHNA and CDR2 YNFKEQ.

On this clone itself: This same CDR3 is encoded by further DNA sequences in the sample. The J gene is TRBJ2-1, the V gene TRBV19; D is ambiguous. CDR3 length: 14 amino acids. Per germline, CDR1 LNHDA and CDR2 SQIVND (reference sequence). V was trimmed by 7 bases and J by 0 bases, leaving 10 bases between them. This CDR3 reads CASKARSSYNEQFF. Written as DNA, the CDR3 is TGTGCCAGTAAGGCGAGGAGCTCCTACAATGAGCAGTTCTTC.

The rearrangement joins TRBV6-4 to TRBJ1-1, with 8 bases matching TRBD1. This CDR3 has 13 amino acids. The germline V gene has CDR1 MRHNA and CDR2 SNTAGT. V shed 7 bases, J shed 4 bases, and the junction held 5 bases outside the gene matches. CDR3 region: CASNGTGGTEAFF. The CDR3 DNA follows: TGTGCCAGCAACGGGACAGGAGGCACTGAAGCTTTCTTT.

CDR3 DNA sequence: TGTGCCAGTAGGCTCGGACAGGGAGGTCAGCCCCAGCATTTT. This translates into CASRLGQGGQPQHF. The chain joins TRBV19 to TRBJ1-5; 8 positions match TRBD1. From germline, CDR1 is LNHDA and CDR2 SQIVND (reference sequence). J gave up 6 bases and V 6 bases, and 7 bases lay outside the gene matches. This CDR3 spans 14 amino acids.

This CDR3 reads CASSTQGVLQETQYF. The CDR3 coding sequence is TGCGCCAGCAGCACGCAAGGGGTACTTCAAGAGACCCAGTACTTC. This sequence joins TRBV5-1 and TRBJ2-5; maybe TRBD1 (5 bases). The CDR3 has 15 residues. Germline V CDR1 and CDR2: SGHRS, YFSETQ. Trimming took 4 bases from V and 2 from J, leaving 15 bases between them.

V and J are TRBV10-3 and TRBJ2-5; weak D call: TRBD1 (7 bases). CDR3 length: 17 residues. V was shortened by 4 bases and J by 7 bases, with 25 bases between the two germline ends. Germline loops: CDR1 ENHRY, CDR2 SYGVKD. The CDR3 protein is CAISGLTGERRGVTQYF. CDR3 nucleotide sequence: TGTGCCATCAGTGGCCTCACAGGGGAACGGCGGGGTGTGACCCAGTACTTC.

The chain links TRBV10-2 to TRBJ2-1; D is possibly TRBD1 (6 bases). V was shortened by 3 bases and J by 5 bases, with 14 bases between the two germline ends. This CDR3 spans 15 amino acids. The germline CDR1 and CDR2 sequences are WSHSY and SAAADI. The CDR3 sequence is CASSDWAGAHNEQFF. CDR3 nucleotides: TGCGCCAGCAGTGATTGGGCAGGGGCCCACAATGAGCAGTTCTTC.

V usage is TRBV5-4 and J usage is TRBJ2-3, with 7 bases identical to TRBD1. V dropped 4 bases and J dropped 6; count of bases not matched to a gene: 23. The CDR3 consists of 19 residues. The germline gives CDR1 SGHNT, CDR2 YYREEE (reference sequence). For the CDR3, the DNA is TGTGCCAGCAGCCGCGCAGGGGGTTGGGCCCTAGCTTTTGCTGATACGCAGTATTTT. This gives the protein CASSRAGGWALAFADTQYF.

V and J are TRBV28 and TRBJ2-3; D is undetermined. V gave up 2 bases and J gave up 4 bases, with 10 bases separating them. Per germline, CDR1 MDHEN and CDR2 SYDVKM. CDR3 size: 14 residues. The CDR3 nucleotides are TGTGCCAGCAGTTTAGATACAGTCGCAGATACGCAGTATTTT. Its translation is CASSLDTVADTQYF.

The V gene is TRBV9, the J gene TRBJ2-5; 9 bases agree with TRBD2. CDR1 and CDR2 from the germline V gene are SGDLS and YYNGEE. V was pared by 0 bases and J by 1 base, with 1 base of the junction left unmatched. The CDR3 sequence is 15 residues long. CDR3 DNA: TGTGCCAGCAGCGTAGGACTAGCGGCCCAAGAGACCCAGTACTTC. This encodes CASSVGLAAQETQYF.

This chain joins TRBV28 and TRBJ2-3; 10 nucleotides align to TRBD1. CDR3 length: 15 amino acids. CDR1 MDHEN and CDR2 SYDVKM come from the germline V gene. Trimming took 4 bases from V and 2 from J; bases not matched to a gene: 3. The CDR3 sequence is CASSSGTGATDTQYF. DNA for the CDR3: TGTGCCAGCAGTTCCGGGACAGGGGCCACAGATACGCAGTATTTT.

V gene TRBV7-2 combines with J gene TRBJ2-1, with D tentatively TRBD2 (7 bases). The CDR3 is 14 residues long. V lost 1 base and J lost 8, with 12 bases in between. Germline V CDR1 and CDR2: SGHTA, FQGNSA. The CDR3 nucleotides are TGTGCCAGCAGCTTAGTAGGGGGGGCCGATGAGCAGTTCTTC. This gives the protein CASSLVGGADEQFF.

This chain uses TRBV7-6 with TRBJ2-7; 7 bases align to TRBD1. V lost 5 bases to trimming and J lost 7 bases; unmatched junction nucleotides: 17. CDR1 SGHVS and CDR2 FNYEAQ come from the germline V gene. The CDR3 length is 16 residues. Here the CDR3 reads CASSPGQDLTQGEQYF. In DNA form, the CDR3 reads TGTGCCAGCAGCCCTGGACAGGACCTAACCCAGGGAGAGCAGTACTTC.

The V gene is TRBV25-1, the J gene TRBJ2-1, with 8 bases that match TRBD2. Germline lookup yields CDR1 MGHDK and CDR2 SYGVNS. The V and J ends lost 5 bases and 2 bases, in that order; junction bases with no gene match: 5. CDR3 length: 15 amino acids. The CDR3 DNA sequence: TGTGCCAGCAGTATGAGCGGGGGCGCCTACAATGAGCAGTTCTTC. This gives the protein CASSMSGGAYNEQFF.

The chain combines TRBV5-1 with TRBJ2-5, with a possible D match to TRBD1 (6 bases). The J call may be in error: the DNA end matches TRBJ2-7 better. This CDR3 is 15 amino acids long. Germline CDR1 SGHRS, CDR2 YFSETQ. The CDR3 DNA follows: TGCGCCAGCAGCTTTTCCGGACAGACCACCTACGAGCAGTACTTC. Encoded protein: CASSFSGQTTYEQYF.

This rearrangement joins TRBV5-5 to TRBJ2-2, with TRBD1 matching 7 bases. This CDR3 comprises 16 residues. V lost 6 bases and J lost 0; bases outside the gene matches: 8. The germline V gene encodes CDR1 SGHKS and CDR2 YYEKEE (reference sequence). The CDR3 spells CASNPLTGSNTGELFF. CDR3 sequence (DNA): TGTGCCAGCAACCCCTTGACAGGGTCGAACACCGGGGAGCTGTTTTTT.

The chain has TRBV6-5 and TRBJ2-7; unclear D gene. V was clipped by 7 bases and J by 0 bases, with 7 bases between them. Germline loops: CDR1 MNHEY, CDR2 SVGAGI. The CDR3 is made up of 12 amino acids. This CDR3 reads CASNGNSYEQYF. In DNA, the CDR3 is TGTGCCAGCAATGGCAACTCCTACGAGCAGTACTTC.

The gene calls are TRBV7-9 and TRBJ1-1; D is perhaps TRBD1 (5 bases). Germline-derived CDR1 and CDR2 are SEHNR and FQNEAQ (reference sequence). Trimming cost V 3 bases and J 1 base, with 21 bases left between them. The CDR3 totals 18 residues. The CDR3 protein is CASSFDSAIYDKNTEAFF. CDR3 coding DNA: TGTGCCAGCAGCTTCGACAGTGCCATATATGATAAGAACACTGAAGCTTTCTTT.

This chain joins TRBV5-4 and TRBJ1-1; 7 bases are a match to TRBD1. CDR1 is SGHNT and CDR2 is YYREEE in the germline V gene (reference sequence). Trimming took 2 bases from V and 5 from J; bases not matched to a gene: 9. CDR3 length: 15 residues. The CDR3 spells CASSLPDRVRTEAFF. The DNA of the CDR3 is TGTGCCAGCAGCTTACCTGACAGGGTGAGGACTGAAGCTTTCTTT.

The chain recombines TRBV6-5 with TRBJ2-1; 7 nucleotides line up with TRBD1. CDR3 length: 14 amino acids. J was trimmed by 1 base and V by 6 bases; bases with no gene match: 3. Germline V gene sequence: CDR1 MNHEY, CDR2 SVGAGI. The CDR3 nucleotides read TGTGCCAGCAGGTACAGGGGATCCTACAATGAGCAGTTCTTC. Protein sequence: CASRYRGSYNEQFF.